The rows below give T cell receptor beta chains drawn from one sample of a study of blood T cell repertoires in COVID-19. Only in-frame clones appear in the TCRdb table, and some are missing; sequencing was by immunoSEQ multiplex PCR. The repertoire includes around 200,000 clones, 83% of them detected once, and roughly 8.6% sits in the top ten. The sequenced sample consisted of peripheral blood. The receptor set was obtained from a middle-aged man with active or convalescent COVID-19. Each CDR3 is given with its conserved first and last residue. Fields, in order: J gene, V gene, clone size, D gene, CDR3 protein, CDR3 DNA. D genes are given only for firm matches. Only some rows state a clone size, as once, few, many or a class for expanded clones.

TRBJ1-1,TRBV7-3,.,.,CASSLTANTEAFF,TGTGCCAGCAGCTTAACAGCGAACACTGAAGCTTTCTTT
TRBJ1-1,TRBV12-3/TRBV12-4,.,TRBD1,CASRTGTGGLGFF,TGTGCCAGCAGGACCGGGACAGGCGGCTTGGGTTTCTTT
TRBJ1-1,TRBV2,.,.,CASSVEAVGTEAFF,TGTGCCAGCAGTGTTGAGGCGGTCGGCACTGAAGCTTTCTTT
TRBJ1-5,TRBV27,.,.,CASSYRVGQPQHF,TGTGCCAGCAGCTACAGGGTCGGGCAGCCCCAGCATTTT
TRBJ1-1,TRBV12-3/TRBV12-4,.,.,CASSRQTNTEAFF,TGTGCCAGCAGTAGACAGACGAACACTGAAGCTTTCTTT
TRBJ1-1,TRBV27,.,.,CASRRALNTEAFF,TGTGCCAGCAGACGTGCCCTAAACACTGAAGCTTTCTTT
TRBJ1-1,TRBV24-1,.,.,CATSDFTGSQAFF,TGTGCCACCAGTGACTTCACAGGGAGTCAAGCTTTCTTT
TRBJ1-5,TRBV29-1,.,.,CSVGGGNQPQHF,TGCAGCGTTGGGGGGGGGAATCAGCCCCAGCATTTT
TRBJ2-2,TRBV7-6,.,.,CAIPPPDYTGELFF,TGTGCCATCCCCCCACCGGACTACACCGGGGAGCTGTTTTTT
TRBJ1-2,TRBV30,.,.,CAWRHGGGGYTF,TGTGCCTGGAGGCACGGGGGTGGTGGCTACACCTTC
TRBJ1-1,TRBV14,.,.,CASSQVAGGAFF,TGTGCCAGCAGCCAAGTGGCTGGGGGCGCTTTCTTT
TRBJ2-7,TRBV4-2,.,.,CASSQSVYEQYF,TGTGCCAGCAGCCAAAGCGTATACGAGCAGTACTTC
TRBJ1-6,TRBV30,.,.,CAWRYTQDSPLHF,TGTGCCTGGAGATATACGCAGGATTCACCCCTCCACTTT
TRBJ1-1,TRBV6-5,.,.,CASRQGVNTEAFF,TGTGCCAGCAGACAGGGCGTGAACACTGAAGCTTTCTTT
TRBJ1-1,TRBV14,.,.,CASSDPGGGRTEAFF,TGTGCCAGCTCAGATCCGGGCGGAGGGCGAACTGAAGCTTTCTTT
TRBJ1-1,TRBV11-3,.,TRBD1,CASSFGTGATRPGGKAEAFF,TGTGCCAGCAGCTTCGGGACAGGGGCAACTAGACCCGGGGGAAAGGCTGAAGCTTTCTTT
TRBJ1-1,TRBV30,few,.,CAWSTESVTEAFF,TGTGCCTGGTCGACCGAAAGCGTGACTGAAGCTTTCTTT
TRBJ1-6,TRBV7-8,.,.,CASSRGPTYNSPLHF,TGTGCCAGCAGCCGGGGGCCAACTTATAATTCACCCCTCCACTTT
TRBJ2-2,TRBV30,.,TRBD2,CASPFSGRTYTGELFF,TGTGCCTCCCCGTTTAGCGGGAGGACTTACACCGGGGAGCTGTTTTTT
TRBJ1-2,TRBV19,.,.,CASSISSNYGYTF,TGTGCCAGTAGTATCTCCTCGAACTATGGCTACACCTTC
TRBJ1-1,TRBV7-8,.,TRBD1,CASSGTGGWSTEAFF,TGTGCCAGCAGCGGGACAGGGGGCTGGAGCACTGAAGCTTTCTTT
TRBJ2-3,TRBV12-5,.,.,CASARTGDTDTQYF,TGTGCTAGTGCCCGAACAGGAGACACAGATACGCAGTATTTT
TRBJ1-1,TRBV28,once,.,CASSSFGALNTEAFF,TGTGCCAGCAGTTCCTTTGGGGCCCTGAACACTGAAGCTTTCTTT
TRBJ1-2,TRBV27,.,.,CASRGHTNYGYTF,TGTGCCAGCAGGGGCCATACTAACTATGGCTACACCTTC
TRBJ2-5,TRBV6-6,.,.,CASSPRQQETQYF,TGTGCCAGCAGTCCCAGACAGCAAGAGACCCAGTACTTC
TRBJ2-7,TRBV6-4,few,TRBD1,CAYPSGTVPEQYF,TGTGCCTACCCGTCCGGGACAGTACCAGAGCAGTACTTC
TRBJ1-3,TRBV4-3,.,.,CASSREGQRRSGNTIYF,TGCGCCAGCAGCCGGGAAGGACAGCGACGCTCTGGAAACACCATATATTTT
TRBJ1-2,TRBV30,.,.,CAWSGNSHGYTF,TGTGCCTGGAGTGGAAACAGCCATGGCTACACCTTC
TRBJ1-1,TRBV7-9,.,.,CASSFGGRSEAFF,TGTGCCAGCAGCTTCGGGGGGCGGAGTGAAGCTTTCTTT
TRBJ1-2,TRBV12-3/TRBV12-4,.,.,CASSYGQFGYTF,TGTGCCAGCAGCTACGGACAGTTCGGCTACACCTTC
TRBJ2-7,TRBV6-5,.,TRBD1,CASSYGRGLYEQYF,TGTGCCAGCAGTTACGGTAGGGGGCTCTACGAGCAGTACTTC
TRBJ1-5,TRBV2,.,TRBD1,CASSEASSGQGIQHF,TGTGCCAGCAGTGAAGCGTCTTCGGGACAGGGCATCCAGCATTTT
TRBJ2-3,TRBV13,.,.,CASSRGLGTDTQYF,TGTGCCAGCAGTAGAGGCCTCGGCACAGATACGCAGTATTTT
TRBJ2-5,TRBV3-1/TRBV3-2,few,.,CASSLRQTQYF,TGTGCCAGCAGCCTGAGGCAAACCCAGTACTTC
TRBJ1-6,TRBV30,.,TRBD1,CAWSVLSLGQGFGNSPLHF,TGTGCCTGGAGTGTTCTCTCGCTTGGACAGGGCTTCGGCAATTCACCCCTCCACTTT
TRBJ1-3,TRBV6-5,few,TRBD1,CASIPTGSSGNTIYF,TGTGCCAGCATCCCGACAGGGAGCTCTGGAAACACCATATATTTT
TRBJ2-1,TRBV2,.,TRBD2,CASSETSGGKQFF,TGTGCCAGCAGTGAAACTAGCGGGGGTAAGCAGTTCTTC
TRBJ1-4,TRBV3-1/TRBV3-2,.,.,CASSQDQSNEKLFF,TGTGCCAGCAGCCAAGATCAGTCTAATGAAAAACTGTTTTTT
TRBJ2-3,TRBV7-3,.,TRBD2,CASSSTGTRHPSQDTQYF,TGTGCCAGCAGCTCAACCGGGACTAGGCACCCTTCCCAAGATACGCAGTATTTT
TRBJ2-7,TRBV5-1,.,.,CASSTRGAGEQYF,TGCGCCAGCAGCACACGGGGGGCGGGCGAGCAGTACTTC
TRBJ1-2,TRBV13,.,.,CASSSDRSSYGYTF,TGTGCCAGCAGCTCGGACAGATCTTCCTATGGCTACACCTTC
TRBJ2-3,TRBV11-3,.,.,CASSFRVKSDTQYF,TGTGCCAGCAGCTTTAGAGTGAAGTCAGATACGCAGTATTTT
TRBJ1-2,TRBV15,.,TRBD1,CATSKDPQGVGTGYTF,TGTGCCACCAGCAAAGATCCCCAGGGGGTTGGTACTGGCTACACCTTC
TRBJ2-5,TRBV29-1,few,TRBD2,CSALIAGAGETQYF,TGCAGCGCACTGATAGCGGGAGCAGGAGAGACCCAGTACTTC
TRBJ2-2,TRBV24-1,.,TRBD1,CATSEGTGVAGELFF,TGTGCCACCAGTGAAGGGACAGGGGTGGCCGGGGAGCTGTTTTTT
TRBJ2-7,TRBV28,.,TRBD1,CASSLPGQGYEQYF,TGTGCCAGCAGCCTCCCGGGACAGGGATACGAGCAGTACTTC
TRBJ2-7,TRBV6-5,.,.,CASSYTPGSQTYEQYF,TGTGCCAGCAGTTACACTCCAGGGTCACAGACCTACGAGCAGTACTTC
TRBJ2-7,TRBV27,.,.,CASSPRTAYEQYF,TGTGCCAGCAGTCCCCGGACAGCCTACGAGCAGTACTTC
TRBJ2-3,TRBV3-1/TRBV3-2,.,TRBD2,CASSRGLAGGPGADTQYF,TGTGCCAGCAGCCGGGGACTAGCGGGAGGGCCCGGGGCAGATACGCAGTATTTT
TRBJ1-2,TRBV24-1,.,.,CATSDPGANYGYTF,TGTGCCACCAGTGATCCAGGGGCCAACTATGGCTACACCTTC
TRBJ1-2,TRBV6-5,.,.,CASSRQDFYGYTF,TGTGCCAGCAGTAGACAGGATTTCTATGGCTACACCTTC